This T cell receptor beta chain came from a study of OX40 agonist ivuxolimab in advanced cancers. If patients had autoimmune disease history or systemic immunosuppression, they were excluded. This CDR3 contains 14 residues. V was pared by 2 bases and J by 3 bases, with 10 bases between. Germline assignment: CDR1 SEHNR and CDR2 FQNEAQ (reference sequence). Assay: immunoSEQ multiplex PCR; the TCRdb copy retains only in-frame clones and omits some. The sample contains roughly 24,000 clones, 85% of which appear only once. The clonotype originates from an adult with an advanced solid tumor such as melanoma, head and neck, liver or kidney cancer. The chain uses TRBV7-9 and TRBJ1-2; D is uncertain. Sequenced here: CD4+ or CD8+ T cells sorted from blood, sampled in a trial of the OX40 agonist ivuxolimab. The DNA of the CDR3 is TGTGCCAGCAGCTTACGGCAGGCAGACTATGGCTACACCTTC. Protein product: CASSLRQADYGYTF.